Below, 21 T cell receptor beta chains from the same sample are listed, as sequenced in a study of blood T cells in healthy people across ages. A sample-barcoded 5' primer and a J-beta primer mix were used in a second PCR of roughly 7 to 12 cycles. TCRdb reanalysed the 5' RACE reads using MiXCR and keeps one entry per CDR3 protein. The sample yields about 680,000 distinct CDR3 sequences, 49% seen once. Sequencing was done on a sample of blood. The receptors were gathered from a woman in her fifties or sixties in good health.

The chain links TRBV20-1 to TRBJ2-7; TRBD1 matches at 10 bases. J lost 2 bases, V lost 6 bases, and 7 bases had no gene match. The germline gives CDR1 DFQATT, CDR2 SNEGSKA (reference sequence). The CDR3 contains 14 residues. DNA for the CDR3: TGCAGTGCCCAACCGGGACAGGGGACCTACGAGCAGTACTTC. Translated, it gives CSAQPGQGTYEQYF.

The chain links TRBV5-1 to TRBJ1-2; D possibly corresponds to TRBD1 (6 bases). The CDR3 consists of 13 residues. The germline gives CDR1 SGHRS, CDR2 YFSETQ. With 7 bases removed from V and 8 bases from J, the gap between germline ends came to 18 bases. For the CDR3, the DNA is TGCGCCAGCGAAGCTTTATGGGGGCAAGGCTACACCTTC. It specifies CASEALWGQGYTF.

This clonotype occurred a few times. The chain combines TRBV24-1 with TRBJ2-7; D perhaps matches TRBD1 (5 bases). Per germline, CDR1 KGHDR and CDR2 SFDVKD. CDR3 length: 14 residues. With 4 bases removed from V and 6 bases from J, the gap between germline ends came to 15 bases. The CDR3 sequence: CATSDSTRVSEQYF. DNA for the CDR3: TGTGCCACCAGTGACTCTACCAGGGTTTCCGAGCAGTACTTC.

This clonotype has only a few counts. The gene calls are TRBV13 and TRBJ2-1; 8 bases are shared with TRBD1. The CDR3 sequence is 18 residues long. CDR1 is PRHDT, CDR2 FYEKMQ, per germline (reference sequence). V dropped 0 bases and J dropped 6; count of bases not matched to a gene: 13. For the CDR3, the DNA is TGTGCCAGCAGCTTAGGGTCCGACAGGGGATTGATGATCAATGAGCAGTTCTTC. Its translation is CASSLGSDRGLMINEQFF.

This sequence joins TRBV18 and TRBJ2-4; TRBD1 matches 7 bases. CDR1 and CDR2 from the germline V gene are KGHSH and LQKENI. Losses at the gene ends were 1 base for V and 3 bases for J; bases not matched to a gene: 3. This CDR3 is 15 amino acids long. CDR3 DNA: TGTGCCAGCTCACCACAAGCAGGGGGCAAAAACATTCAGTACTTC. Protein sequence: CASSPQAGGKNIQYF.

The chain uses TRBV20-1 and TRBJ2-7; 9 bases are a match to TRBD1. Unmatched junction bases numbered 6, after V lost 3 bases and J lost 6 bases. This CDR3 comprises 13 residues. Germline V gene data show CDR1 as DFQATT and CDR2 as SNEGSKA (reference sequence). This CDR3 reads CSARTGGKVEQYF. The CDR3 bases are TGCAGTGCTAGGACAGGGGGGAAGGTCGAGCAGTACTTC.

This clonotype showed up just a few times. CDR3 coding DNA: TGCAGCGTTGAAACCTCCCTAGCGTCGTCCTACAATGAGCAGTACTTC. Its protein product is CSVETSLASSYNEQYF. J is TRBJ2-7 and V is TRBV29-1; D possibly corresponds to TRBD2 (6 bases). V shed 2 bases and J shed 7 bases, with 24 bases lying between them. This CDR3 contains 16 residues. CDR1 and CDR2 from the germline V gene are SQVTM and ANQGSEA.

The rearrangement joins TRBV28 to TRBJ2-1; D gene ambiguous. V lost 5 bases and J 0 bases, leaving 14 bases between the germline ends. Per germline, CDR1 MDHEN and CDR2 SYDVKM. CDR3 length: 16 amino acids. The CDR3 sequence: CASSDSGPSSYNEQFF. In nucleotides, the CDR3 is TGTGCCAGCAGTGATAGTGGGCCCAGCTCCTACAATGAGCAGTTCTTC.

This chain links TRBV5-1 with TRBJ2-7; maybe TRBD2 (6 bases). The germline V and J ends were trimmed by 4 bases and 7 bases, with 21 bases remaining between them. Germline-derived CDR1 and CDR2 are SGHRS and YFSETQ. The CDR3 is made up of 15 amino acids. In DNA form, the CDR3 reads TGCGCCAGCAGCCCCGACGGGGACTCCTACAATGAGCAGTACTTC. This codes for CASSPDGDSYNEQYF.

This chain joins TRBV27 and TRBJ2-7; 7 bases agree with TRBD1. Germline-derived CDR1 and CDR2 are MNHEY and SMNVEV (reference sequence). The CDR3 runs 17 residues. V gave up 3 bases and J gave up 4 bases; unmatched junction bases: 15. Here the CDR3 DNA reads TGTGCCAGCAGTTTCGGCAGGCCAGGGGGTTTTTTTTACGAGCAGTACTTC. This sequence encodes CASSFGRPGGFFYEQYF.

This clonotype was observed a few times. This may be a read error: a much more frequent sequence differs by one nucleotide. This CDR3 is CASSLGRADIYEQYF. CDR3 DNA: TGTGCCAGCAGCTTAGGGCGAGCGGATATATACGAGCAGTACTTC. This rearrangement joins TRBV7-2 to TRBJ2-7; weak D call: TRBD2 (5 bases). V lost 1 base and J lost 4, with 14 bases in between. The germline V gene has CDR1 SGHTA and CDR2 FQGNSA. The CDR3 sequence is 15 residues long.

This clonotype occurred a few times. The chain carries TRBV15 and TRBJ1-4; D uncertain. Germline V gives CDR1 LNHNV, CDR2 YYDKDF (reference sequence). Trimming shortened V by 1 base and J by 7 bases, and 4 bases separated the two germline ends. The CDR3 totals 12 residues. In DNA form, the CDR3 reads TGTGCCACCAGCAGAGTCCCTGAAAAACTGTTTTTT. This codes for CATSRVPEKLFF.

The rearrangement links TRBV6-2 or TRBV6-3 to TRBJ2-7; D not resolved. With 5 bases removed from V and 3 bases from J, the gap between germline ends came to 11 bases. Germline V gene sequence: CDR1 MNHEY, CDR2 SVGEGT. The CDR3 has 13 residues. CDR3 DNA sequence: TGTGCCAGCAGTGATAGTCCTGGCTACGAGCAGTACTTC. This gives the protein CASSDSPGYEQYF.

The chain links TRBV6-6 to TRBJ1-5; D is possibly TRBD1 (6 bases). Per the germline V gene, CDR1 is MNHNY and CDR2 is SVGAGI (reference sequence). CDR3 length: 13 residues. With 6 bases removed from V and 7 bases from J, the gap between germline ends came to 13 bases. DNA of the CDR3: TGTGCCAGCAGCAGGGGTTATAGCCAGCCCCAGCATTTT. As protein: CASSRGYSQPQHF.

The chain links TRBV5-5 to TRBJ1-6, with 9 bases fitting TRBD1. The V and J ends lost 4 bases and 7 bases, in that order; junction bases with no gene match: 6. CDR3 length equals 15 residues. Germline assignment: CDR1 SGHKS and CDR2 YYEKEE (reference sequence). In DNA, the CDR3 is TGTGCCAGCAGCATGCTAGGGACAGGGAATTCACCCCTCCACTTT. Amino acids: CASSMLGTGNSPLHF.

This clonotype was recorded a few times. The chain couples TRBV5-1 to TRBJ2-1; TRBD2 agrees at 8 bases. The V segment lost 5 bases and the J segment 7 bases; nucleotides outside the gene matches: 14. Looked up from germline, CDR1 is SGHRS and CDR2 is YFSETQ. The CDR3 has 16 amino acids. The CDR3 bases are TGCGCCAGCAGTTGGGCTGGGGCGGGAGGCAGGAATGAGCAGTTCTTC. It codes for CASSWAGAGGRNEQFF.

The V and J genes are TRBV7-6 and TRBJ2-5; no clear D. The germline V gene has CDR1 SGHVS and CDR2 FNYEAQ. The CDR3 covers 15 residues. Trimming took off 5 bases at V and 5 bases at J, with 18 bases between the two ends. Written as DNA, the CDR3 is TGTGCCAGCAGCACCCTATCCACCCTGGGCGAGACCCAGTACTTC. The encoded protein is CASSTLSTLGETQYF.

The CDR3: CASSEMYGTGAEAFF. Written as DNA, the CDR3 is TGTGCCAGCAGTGAAATGTACGGGACAGGGGCTGAAGCTTTCTTT. The V and J genes are TRBV6-1 and TRBJ1-1; 10 bases map to TRBD1. The junction had 6 bases not matched to a gene; V was cut back by 2 bases and J by 6 bases. The V gene's germline CDR1 is MNHNS and CDR2 SASEGT. CDR3 length: 15 amino acids.

CDR3 residues: CATSITSGGFSYNEQFF. CDR3 in DNA: TGTGCCACCAGCATAACTAGCGGGGGTTTCTCCTACAATGAGCAGTTCTTC. The chain is built from TRBV15 and TRBJ2-1; TRBD2 agrees at 11 bases. CDR1 is LNHNV, CDR2 YYDKDF, per germline (reference sequence). The CDR3 is 17 residues long. The ends lost 4 bases at V and 0 bases at J; junction bases unmatched: 5.

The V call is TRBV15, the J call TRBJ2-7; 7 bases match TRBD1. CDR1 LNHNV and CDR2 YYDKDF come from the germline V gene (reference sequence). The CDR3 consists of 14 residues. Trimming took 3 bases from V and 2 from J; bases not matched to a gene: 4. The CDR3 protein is CATSSRGQTYEQYF. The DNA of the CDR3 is TGTGCCACCAGCAGTAGGGGACAGACCTACGAGCAGTACTTC.

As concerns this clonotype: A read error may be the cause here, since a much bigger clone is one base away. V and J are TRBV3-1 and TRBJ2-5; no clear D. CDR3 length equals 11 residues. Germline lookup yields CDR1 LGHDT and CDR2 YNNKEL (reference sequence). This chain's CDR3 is CASRQEETQYF. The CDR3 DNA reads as TGTGCCAGCAGGCAAGAAGAGACCCAGTACTTC.